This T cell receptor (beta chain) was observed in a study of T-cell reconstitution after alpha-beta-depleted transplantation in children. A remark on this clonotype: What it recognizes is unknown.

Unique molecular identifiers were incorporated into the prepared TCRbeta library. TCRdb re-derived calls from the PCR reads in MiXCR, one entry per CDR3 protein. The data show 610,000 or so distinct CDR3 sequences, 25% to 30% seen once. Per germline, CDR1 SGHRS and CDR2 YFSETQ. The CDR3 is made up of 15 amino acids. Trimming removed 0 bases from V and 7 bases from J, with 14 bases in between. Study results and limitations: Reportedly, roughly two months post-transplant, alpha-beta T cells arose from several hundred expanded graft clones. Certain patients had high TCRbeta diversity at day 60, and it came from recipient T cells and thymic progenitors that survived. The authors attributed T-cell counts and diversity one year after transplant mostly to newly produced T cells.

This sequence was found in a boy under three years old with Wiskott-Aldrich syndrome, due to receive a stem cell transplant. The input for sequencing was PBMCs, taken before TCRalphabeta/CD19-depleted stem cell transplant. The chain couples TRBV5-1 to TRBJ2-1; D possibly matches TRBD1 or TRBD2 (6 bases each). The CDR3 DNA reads TGCGCCAGCAGCTTGGTCGGGCAGGGGAGGAATGAGCAGTTCTTC. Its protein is CASSLVGQGRNEQFF.